This T cell receptor beta chain comes out of a study of shared clonotypes between healthy human individuals. Broader study findings: An anticipated effect of sequencing depth on clonotype sharing among donors was recognized.

Regarding this clone: Antigen: not known.

Investigators spread the genomic DNA of each subset evenly over several immunoSEQ plates. Produced via immunoSEQ multiplex PCR; TCRdb's table is partial and in-frame only. In the table there are 2 million to 2.5 million clones, about 90% of which are singletons. CD4+ cells underwent separation, giving CD45RA+ naive and CD45RA-negative memory subsets. Germline V lookup: CDR1 MDHEN, CDR2 SYDVKM. This CDR3 has 14 residues. Trimming pared 8 bases from V and 3 bases from J, leaving 14 bases between. The clonotype was recovered from a man younger than 35 in good health. Some clones in this sample may be carry-over from other donors' samples. The chain links TRBV28 to TRBJ1-5, with D perhaps matching TRBD1 (6 bases). The sample consisted of naive CD4+ T cells from PBMCs. Regarding subset: CD45RA+ positively selected. CDR3 DNA sequence: TGTGCCAGCCGTCGGGGGGCAAACAATCAGCCCCAGCATTTT. Protein product: CASRRGANNQPQHF.